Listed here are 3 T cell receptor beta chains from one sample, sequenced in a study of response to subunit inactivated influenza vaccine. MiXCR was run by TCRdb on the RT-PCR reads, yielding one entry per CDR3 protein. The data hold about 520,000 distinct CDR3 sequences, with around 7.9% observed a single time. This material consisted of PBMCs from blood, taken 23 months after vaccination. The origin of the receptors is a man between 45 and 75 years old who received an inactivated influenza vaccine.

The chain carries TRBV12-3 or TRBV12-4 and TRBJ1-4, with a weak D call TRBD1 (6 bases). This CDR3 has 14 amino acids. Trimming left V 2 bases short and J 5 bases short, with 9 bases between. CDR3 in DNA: TGTGCCAGCAGTTTAAGCGGACAGAATGAAAAACTGTTTTTT. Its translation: CASSLSGQNEKLFF.

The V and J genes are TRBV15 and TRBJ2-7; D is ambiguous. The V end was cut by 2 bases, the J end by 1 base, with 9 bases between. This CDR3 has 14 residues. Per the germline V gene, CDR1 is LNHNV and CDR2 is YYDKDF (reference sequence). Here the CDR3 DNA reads TGTGCCACCAGCAGATCCGGTCCTTCCTACGAGCAGTACTTC. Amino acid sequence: CATSRSGPSYEQYF.

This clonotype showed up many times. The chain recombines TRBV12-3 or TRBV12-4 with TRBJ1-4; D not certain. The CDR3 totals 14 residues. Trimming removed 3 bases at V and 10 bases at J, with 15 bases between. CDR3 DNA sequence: TGTGCCAGCAGTTTCCGCCAGTTCAGTGGAAAACTGTTTTTT. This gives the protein CASSFRQFSGKLFF.